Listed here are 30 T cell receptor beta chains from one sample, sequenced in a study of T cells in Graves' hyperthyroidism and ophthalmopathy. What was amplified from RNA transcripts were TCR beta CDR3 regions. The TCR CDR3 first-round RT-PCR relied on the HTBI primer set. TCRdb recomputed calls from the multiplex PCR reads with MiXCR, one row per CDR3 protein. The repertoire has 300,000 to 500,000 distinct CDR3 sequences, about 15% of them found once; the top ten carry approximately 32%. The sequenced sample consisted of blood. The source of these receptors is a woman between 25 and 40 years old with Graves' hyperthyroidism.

CDR3 amino acids: CASSYFPSGSYNEQFF. The DNA of the CDR3 is TGTGCCAGCAGTTACTTTCCTAGTGGTTCCTACAATGAGCAGTTCTTC. The genes are TRBV6-2 or TRBV6-3 and TRBJ2-1, with D hard to call. This CDR3 is 16 amino acids long. Germline CDR1 MNHEY, CDR2 SVGEGT. The V gene lost 1 base and the J gene lost 1 base, with 11 bases spanning the gap.

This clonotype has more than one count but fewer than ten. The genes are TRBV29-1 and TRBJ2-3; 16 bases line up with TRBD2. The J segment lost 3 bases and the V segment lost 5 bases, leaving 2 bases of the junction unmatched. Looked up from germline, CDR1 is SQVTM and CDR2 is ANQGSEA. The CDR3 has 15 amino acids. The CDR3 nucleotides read TGCAGCGTTACGGGACTAGCGGGAGGGACAGATACGCAGTATTTT. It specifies CSVTGLAGGTDTQYF.

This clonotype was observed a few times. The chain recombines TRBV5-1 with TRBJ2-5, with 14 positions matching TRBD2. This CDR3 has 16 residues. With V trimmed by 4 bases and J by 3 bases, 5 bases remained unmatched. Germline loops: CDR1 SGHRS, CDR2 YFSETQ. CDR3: CASSPGLAGVKETQYF. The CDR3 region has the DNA TGCGCCAGCAGCCCGGGACTAGCGGGAGTTAAAGAGACCCAGTACTTC.

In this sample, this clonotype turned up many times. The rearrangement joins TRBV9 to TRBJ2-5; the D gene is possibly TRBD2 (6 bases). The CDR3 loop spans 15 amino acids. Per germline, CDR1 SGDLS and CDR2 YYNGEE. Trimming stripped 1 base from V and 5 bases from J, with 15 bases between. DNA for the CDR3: TGTGCCAGCAGCGTACTGTCGGGAGCCAGGGAGACCCAGTACTTC. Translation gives CASSVLSGARETQYF. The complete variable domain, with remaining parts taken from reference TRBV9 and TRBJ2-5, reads DSGVTQTPKHLITATGQRVTLRCSPRSGDLSVYWYQQSLDQGLQFLIQYYNGEERAKGNILERFSAQQFPDLHSELNLSSLELGDSALYFCASSVLSGARETQYFGPGTRLLVL.

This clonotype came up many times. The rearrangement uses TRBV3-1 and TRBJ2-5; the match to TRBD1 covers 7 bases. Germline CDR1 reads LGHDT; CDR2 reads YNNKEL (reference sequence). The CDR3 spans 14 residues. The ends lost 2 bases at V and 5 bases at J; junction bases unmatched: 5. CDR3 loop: CASSQTTGPETQYF. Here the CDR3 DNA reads TGTGCCAGCAGCCAAACGACAGGGCCGGAGACCCAGTACTTC.

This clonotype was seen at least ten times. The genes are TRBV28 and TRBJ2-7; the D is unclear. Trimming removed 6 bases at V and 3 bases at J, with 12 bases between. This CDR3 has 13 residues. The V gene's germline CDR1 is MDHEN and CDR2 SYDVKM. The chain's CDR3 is CASSLTRHYEQYF. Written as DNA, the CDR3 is TGTGCCAGCAGCCTGACAAGACACTACGAGCAGTACTTC.

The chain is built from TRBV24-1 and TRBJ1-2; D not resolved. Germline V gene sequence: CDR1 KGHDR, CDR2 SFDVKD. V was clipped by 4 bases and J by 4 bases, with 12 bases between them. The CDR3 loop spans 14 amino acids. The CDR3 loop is CATSDWTDPYGYTF. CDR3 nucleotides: TGTGCCACCAGTGACTGGACTGACCCCTATGGCTACACCTTC.

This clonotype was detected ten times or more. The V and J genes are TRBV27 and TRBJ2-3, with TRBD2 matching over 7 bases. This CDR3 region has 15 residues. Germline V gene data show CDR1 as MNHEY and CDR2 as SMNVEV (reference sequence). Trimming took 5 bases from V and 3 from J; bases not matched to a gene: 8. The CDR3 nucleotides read TGTGCCAGCAGTAGGTTCGCGGGAGCGACAGATACGCAGTATTTT. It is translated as CASSRFAGATDTQYF.

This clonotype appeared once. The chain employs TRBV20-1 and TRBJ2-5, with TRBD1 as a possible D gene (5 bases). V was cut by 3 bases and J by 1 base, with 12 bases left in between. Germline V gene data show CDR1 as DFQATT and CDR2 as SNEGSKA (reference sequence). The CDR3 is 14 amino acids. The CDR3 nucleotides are TGCAGTGCTAGCCGACAGCCCAGCCAAGAGACCCAGTACTTC. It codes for CSASRQPSQETQYF.

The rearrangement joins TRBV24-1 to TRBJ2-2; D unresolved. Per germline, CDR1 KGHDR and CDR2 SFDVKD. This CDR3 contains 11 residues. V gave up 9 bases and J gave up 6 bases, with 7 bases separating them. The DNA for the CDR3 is TGTGCCACCCAATTCTCCGGGGAGCTGTTTTTT. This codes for CATQFSGELFF.

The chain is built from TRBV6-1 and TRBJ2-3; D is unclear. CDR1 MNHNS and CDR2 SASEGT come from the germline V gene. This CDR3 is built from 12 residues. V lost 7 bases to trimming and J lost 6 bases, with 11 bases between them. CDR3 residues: CASTDIRDTQYF. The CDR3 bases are TGTGCCAGCACTGATATAAGGGATACGCAGTATTTT.

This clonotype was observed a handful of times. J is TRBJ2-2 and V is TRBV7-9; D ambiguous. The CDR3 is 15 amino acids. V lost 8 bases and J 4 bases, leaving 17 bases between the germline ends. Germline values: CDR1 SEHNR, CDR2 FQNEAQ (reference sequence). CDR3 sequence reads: CASSPYPTGTGELFF. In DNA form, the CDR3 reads TGTGCCAGCTCCCCCTACCCCACGGGCACCGGGGAGCTGTTTTTT.

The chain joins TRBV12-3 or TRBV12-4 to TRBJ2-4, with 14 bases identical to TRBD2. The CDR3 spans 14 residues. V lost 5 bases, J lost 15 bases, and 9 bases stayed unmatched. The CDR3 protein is CASSPMGTSGSWYF. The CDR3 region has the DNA TGTGCCAGCAGTCCCATGGGGACTAGCGGGAGTTGGTACTTC.

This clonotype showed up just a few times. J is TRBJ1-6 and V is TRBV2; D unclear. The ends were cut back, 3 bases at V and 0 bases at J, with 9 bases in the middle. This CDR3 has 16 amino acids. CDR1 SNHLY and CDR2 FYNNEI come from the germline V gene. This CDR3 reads CASSETGRSYNSPLHF. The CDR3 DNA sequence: TGTGCCAGCAGTGAGACTGGCCGCTCCTATAATTCACCCCTCCACTTT.

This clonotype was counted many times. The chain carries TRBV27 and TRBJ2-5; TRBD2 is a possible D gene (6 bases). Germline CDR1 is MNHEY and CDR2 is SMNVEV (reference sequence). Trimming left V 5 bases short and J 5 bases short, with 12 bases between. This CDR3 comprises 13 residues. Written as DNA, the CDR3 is TGTGCCAGCAGTCCCGGAGGGTTGGAGACCCAGTACTTC. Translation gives CASSPGGLETQYF.

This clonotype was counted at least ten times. Written as DNA, the CDR3 is TGCGCCAGCAGCCTCGGGACATCGACCTACGAGCAGTACTTC. It translates to CASSLGTSTYEQYF. This sequence joins TRBV5-1 and TRBJ2-7, with D possibly matching TRBD1 (6 bases). V lost 4 bases and J 2 bases, leaving 13 bases between the germline ends. CDR3 length: 14 residues. Germline V lookup: CDR1 SGHRS, CDR2 YFSETQ.

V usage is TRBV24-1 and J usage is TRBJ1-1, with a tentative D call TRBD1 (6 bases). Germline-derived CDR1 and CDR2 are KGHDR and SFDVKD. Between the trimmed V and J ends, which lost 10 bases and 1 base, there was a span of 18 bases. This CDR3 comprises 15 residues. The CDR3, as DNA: TGTGCCACAGAATTTAATACAGGGAAGAACACTGAAGCTTTCTTT. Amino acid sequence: CATEFNTGKNTEAFF.

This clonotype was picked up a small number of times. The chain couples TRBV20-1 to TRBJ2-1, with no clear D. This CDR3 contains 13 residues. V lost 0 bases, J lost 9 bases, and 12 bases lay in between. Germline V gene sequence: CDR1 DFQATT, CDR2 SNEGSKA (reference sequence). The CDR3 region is CSARDARSTEQFF. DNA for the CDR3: TGCAGTGCTAGAGATGCAAGGAGCACTGAGCAGTTCTTC.

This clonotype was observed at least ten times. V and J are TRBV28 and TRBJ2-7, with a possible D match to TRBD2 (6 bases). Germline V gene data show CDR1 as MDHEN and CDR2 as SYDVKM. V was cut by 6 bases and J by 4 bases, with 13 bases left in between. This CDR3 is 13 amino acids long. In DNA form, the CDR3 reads TGTGCCAGCAGGGGACTCCTCTTGTACGAGCAGTACTTC. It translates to CASRGLLLYEQYF.

The CDR3 nucleotides read TGTGCCAGCAGCCTCCATACCCCTTCCTACAATGAGCAGTTCTTC. It is translated as CASSLHTPSYNEQFF. This rearrangement joins TRBV3-1 to TRBJ2-1; D unresolved. V was clipped by 4 bases and J by 1 base, with 11 bases between them. Germline assignment: CDR1 LGHDT and CDR2 YNNKEL (reference sequence). The CDR3 contains 15 residues.

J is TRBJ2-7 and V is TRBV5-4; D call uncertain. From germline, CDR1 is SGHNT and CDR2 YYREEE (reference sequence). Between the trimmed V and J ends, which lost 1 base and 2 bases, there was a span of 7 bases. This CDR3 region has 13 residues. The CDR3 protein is CASSLSRTYEQYF. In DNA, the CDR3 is TGTGCCAGCAGCTTGTCGAGGACCTACGAGCAGTACTTC. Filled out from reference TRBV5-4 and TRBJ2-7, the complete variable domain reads ETGVTQSPTHLIKTRGQQVTLRCSSQSGHNTVSWYQQALGQGPQFIFQYYREEENGRGNFPPRFSGLQFPNYSSELNVNALELDDSALYLCASSLSRTYEQYFGPGTRLTVT.

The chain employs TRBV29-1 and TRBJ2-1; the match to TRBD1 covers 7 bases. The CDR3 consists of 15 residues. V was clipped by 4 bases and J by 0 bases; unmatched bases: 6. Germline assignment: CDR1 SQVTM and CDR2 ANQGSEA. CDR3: CSVGDSPSSYNEQFF. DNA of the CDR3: TGCAGCGTTGGGGACAGTCCGAGCTCCTACAATGAGCAGTTCTTC.

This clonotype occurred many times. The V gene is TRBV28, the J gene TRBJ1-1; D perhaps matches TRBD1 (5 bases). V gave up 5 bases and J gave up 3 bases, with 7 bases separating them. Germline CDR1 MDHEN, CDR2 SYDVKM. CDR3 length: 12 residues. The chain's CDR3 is CASSVGDTEAFF. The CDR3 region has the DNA TGTGCCAGCAGTGTAGGGGACACTGAAGCTTTCTTT.

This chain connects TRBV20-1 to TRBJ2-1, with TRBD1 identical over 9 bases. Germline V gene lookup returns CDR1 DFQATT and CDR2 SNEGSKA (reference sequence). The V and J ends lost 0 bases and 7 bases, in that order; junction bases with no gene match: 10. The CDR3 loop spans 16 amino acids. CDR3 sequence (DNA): TGCAGTGCTAGAGACCAAACAGGGGGCGCCTCAAATGAGCAGTTCTTC. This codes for CSARDQTGGASNEQFF.

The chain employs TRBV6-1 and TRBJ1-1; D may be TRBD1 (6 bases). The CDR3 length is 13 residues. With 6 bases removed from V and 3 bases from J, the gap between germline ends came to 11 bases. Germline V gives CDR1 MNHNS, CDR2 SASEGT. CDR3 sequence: CASSRDRYTEAFF. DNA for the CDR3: TGTGCCAGCAGCCGTGACAGGTACACTGAAGCTTTCTTT.

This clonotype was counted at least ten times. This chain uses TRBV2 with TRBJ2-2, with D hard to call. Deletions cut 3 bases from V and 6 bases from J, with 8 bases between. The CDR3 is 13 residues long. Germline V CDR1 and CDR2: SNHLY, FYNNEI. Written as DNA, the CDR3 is TGTGCCAGCAGTGATCATGACCCCGGGGAGCTGTTTTTT. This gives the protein CASSDHDPGELFF.

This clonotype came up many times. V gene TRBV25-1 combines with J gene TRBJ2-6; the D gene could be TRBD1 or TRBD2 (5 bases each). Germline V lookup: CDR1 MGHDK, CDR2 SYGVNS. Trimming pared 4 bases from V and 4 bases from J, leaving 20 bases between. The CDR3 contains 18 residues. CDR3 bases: TGTGCCAGCAGTGTTCGTTTGGGGGACGGGGTCGGGGCCAACGTCCTGACTTTC. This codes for CASSVRLGDGVGANVLTF.

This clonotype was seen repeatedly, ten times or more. CDR3 in amino acids: CASSEDSGRAGYEQYF. As DNA, the CDR3 is TGTGCCAGCAGTGAAGACAGCGGGAGGGCCGGGTACGAGCAGTACTTC. The V gene is TRBV2, the J gene TRBJ2-7, with 10 bases aligning to TRBD2. CDR3 length: 16 amino acids. CDR1 and CDR2 (germline): SNHLY, FYNNEI. The V segment lost 1 base and the J segment 4 bases; nucleotides outside the gene matches: 7.

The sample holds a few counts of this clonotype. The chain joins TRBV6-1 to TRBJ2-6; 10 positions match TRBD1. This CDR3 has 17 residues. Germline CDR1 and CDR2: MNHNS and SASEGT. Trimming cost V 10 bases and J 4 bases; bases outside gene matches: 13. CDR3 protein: CATRQGAGLVGANVLTF. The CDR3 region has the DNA TGTGCCACGCGACAGGGGGCTGGCCTAGTGGGGGCCAACGTCCTGACTTTC.

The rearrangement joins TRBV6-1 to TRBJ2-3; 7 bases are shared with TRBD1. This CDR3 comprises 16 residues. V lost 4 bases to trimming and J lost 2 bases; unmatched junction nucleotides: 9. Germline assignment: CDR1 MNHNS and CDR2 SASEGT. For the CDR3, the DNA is TGTGCCAGCAGTGTTGGGAGACAGGGATACACAGATACGCAGTATTTT. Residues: CASSVGRQGYTDTQYF.